This T cell receptor (beta chain) was obtained from a study of T-cell memory formation after mild COVID-19 (dated by TCRdb to the early 2020s). General notes on the study: Most TCR sequence clusters were specific to one of the two donors. In a couple of donors, T-cell clones that expanded and contracted after mild COVID-19 were tracked by sequencing TCRalpha and TCRbeta repertoires over time. Two young, previously healthy adult volunteers made up the cohort, one male and one female. General study outcomes and caveats: Some responding clones were found in pre-infection memory, which suggests that pre-existing cross-reactive memory T cells took part in the SARS-CoV-2 response. Contracting CD4+ clones were found mainly in CM and EM memory subsets, while CD8+ clones were enriched in EMRA. Clones contracting from day 15 to 85 had balanced CD4/CD8 phenotypes, while a second wave expanding from day 15 to 37 was biased towards CD4+. Whether the second-wave clones peaking on day 37 were SARS-CoV-2 specific was not confirmed. The study covered only a couple of mild cases, and larger cohorts including severe cases with pre-infection samples were considered necessary.

This clonotype was counted only a few times. What this receptor recognizes is not known. The sample holds no much larger clone one base away, and base qualities are not on file. This sample was sequenced with an Illumina NovaSeq 6000. TCRalpha and TCRbeta cDNA libraries were constructed by 5'RACE with constant-segment primers, with sample barcodes and unique molecular identifiers being introduced. RNA was extracted from every sample with Trizol reagent. The libraries were amplified in two PCR steps, and the second step added a second sample barcode and Illumina TruSeq adapters. The libraries were sequenced on an Illumina NovaSeq using 2 x 150 bp paired-end reads. The authors' analysis ran thus. With migec v1.2.7, reads were demultiplexed and then collapsed into UMI-guided consensus sequences. Using mixcr v2.1.11, UMI consensuses were aligned to TRA and TRB V and J templates and then assembled into clonotypes. A clonotype was counted as expanded or contracted only when both edgeR and NoisET called the clonotype significant, with the noise models trained on biological replicates. For edgeR calls, the thresholds were a false discovery rate-adjusted p below 0.01 and a log2 fold-change of 1. As an exploratory analysis of dynamics, max-normalized trajectories of the 1000 most abundant clonotypes were examined by PCA with hierarchical clustering. The CD4 or CD8 phenotype of responding clones was assigned using the separately sequenced CD4+ and CD8+ repertoires. TCRdb took the public reads, trimmed them with fastp at Q25, ran MiXCR for clone calling and kept in-frame beta chains. For every CDR3 protein sequence, its rows merge into one entry that carries the most common genes and DNA. Here the V and J calls rest on TCRdb's processing, not on the authors' analysis. For this sample there are a few hundred thousand distinct CDR3 sequences; more than 20% appear just once. The top ten hold roughly 21% of the sample.

Ficoll-Paque density gradient centrifugation was the method used to isolate PBMCs. The germline V gene provides CDR1 MGHDK and CDR2 SYGVNS. At the junction V is shortened by 4 bases and J by 0 bases; bases outside the gene matches: 4. The CDR3 runs 16 amino acids, cysteine and phenylalanine included. The DNA shown is the 48-base CDR3, in frame from base 1. The TCR sequence derives from a man aged 18 to 35 who had mild COVID-19 (a few samples of this study predate the infection). The sample titles of this study are shuffled in the database, so cell type and time point are left out; the donor was told from shared clones. The chain is made from TRBV25-1 and TRBJ1-5, and 9 junctional nucleotides match TRBD1. Sequenced material: PBMCs or a T cell subset sorted from them (not recorded which). CDR3 sequence: CASSAGQGYSNQPQHF. The nucleotides read TGTGCCAGCAGTGCGGGACAGGGTTATAGCAATCAGCCCCAGCATTTT.